Presented here are 25 T cell receptor beta chains from one specimen sequenced in a study of blood T cells in healthy people across ages (dated by TCRdb to the mid-2010s). Library method: 5' RACE. This sample was sequenced with an Illumina HiSeq 2500. A second roughly 7 to 11 cycle PCR used a sample-barcoded 5' primer and a J-beta primer mix. Using fastp at Q25 and MiXCR, TCRdb reprocessed the public reads and kept productive beta chains. CDR3 protein duplicates are merged, each entry listing the most common genes and DNA. The sample has about 1,500,000 distinct CDR3 sequences on record, approximately 40% of them singletons. The ten largest make up approximately 7.9% of the sample. Sequenced sample: blood. The receptors stem from a woman under 30 in good health.

The chain couples TRBV25-1 to TRBJ2-5; possibly TRBD1 for D (5 bases). The CDR3 covers 13 residues. V lost 6 bases to trimming and J lost 4 bases, with 12 bases between them. Germline lookup yields CDR1 MGHDK and CDR2 SYGVNS. CDR3 bases: TGTGCCAGCAGCTACCTAGGGGCAGAGACCCAGTACTTC. Amino acids: CASSYLGAETQYF.

This sequence joins TRBV7-2 and TRBJ2-1; D is possibly TRBD1 (5 bases). V lost 6 bases, J lost 2 bases, and 17 bases lay in between. Germline V CDR1 and CDR2: SGHTA, FQGNSA. The CDR3 is 16 residues long. The CDR3 nucleotides read TGTGCCAGCAGACCCGACAGTCAAGTAACCTACAATGAGCAGTTCTTC. This encodes CASRPDSQVTYNEQFF.

The gene calls are TRBV20-1 and TRBJ1-4; tentatively, D is TRBD1 (5 bases). This CDR3 is built from 14 residues. Deletions cut 0 bases from V and 7 bases from J, with 12 bases between. Germline CDR1 DFQATT, CDR2 SNEGSKA (reference sequence). The CDR3 reads CSARDEGSGEKLFF. The CDR3 DNA follows: TGCAGTGCTAGAGATGAGGGGTCGGGTGAAAAACTGTTTTTT.

The rearrangement joins TRBV27 to TRBJ2-3; 7 bases are shared with TRBD2. CDR3 length: 14 residues. Germline V gives CDR1 MNHEY, CDR2 SMNVEV (reference sequence). With V trimmed by 10 bases and J by 0 bases, 7 bases remained unmatched. The CDR3 DNA is TGTGCCATCCCGGGAGGCCCTAGCACAGATACGCAGTATTTT. As protein: CAIPGGPSTDTQYF.

The chain recombines TRBV7-9 with TRBJ1-5; D is uncertain. Germline values: CDR1 SEHNR, CDR2 FQNEAQ (reference sequence). V was clipped by 0 bases and J by 6 bases, with 6 bases between them. CDR3 length: 13 amino acids. The CDR3: CASSLAVFQPQHF. CDR3 in DNA: TGTGCCAGCAGCTTAGCGGTTTTTCAGCCCCAGCATTTT.

V usage is TRBV9 and J usage is TRBJ2-7; 9 bases map to TRBD1. V shed 0 bases, J shed 9 bases, and the junction held 7 bases outside the gene matches. This CDR3 is built from 14 residues. The germline gives CDR1 SGDLS, CDR2 YYNGEE. Here the CDR3 reads CASSVDFQGQGQYF. CDR3 sequence (DNA): TGTGCCAGCAGCGTAGACTTTCAGGGACAGGGGCAGTACTTC.

This clonotype appeared a single time. This rearrangement joins TRBV5-1 to TRBJ1-1; 7 bases fit TRBD1. Trimming cost V 4 bases and J 9 bases; bases outside gene matches: 9. In germline, CDR1 is SGHRS, CDR2 YFSETQ. The CDR3 is made up of 13 amino acids. The CDR3 region is CASSAGGEGQAFF. The CDR3 region has the DNA TGCGCCAGCAGCGCAGGGGGTGAAGGCCAAGCTTTCTTT.

In its sample, this clonotype was seen a few times. This chain uses TRBV29-1 with TRBJ1-2; TRBD1 agrees at 9 bases. The germline V gene encodes CDR1 SQVTM and CDR2 ANQGSEA. Losses at the gene ends were 6 bases for V and 8 bases for J; bases not matched to a gene: 7. This CDR3 comprises 12 residues. The CDR3: CSVQRQGGGYTF. In DNA, the CDR3 is TGCAGCGTCCAACGACAGGGGGGAGGCTACACCTTC.

This clonotype was seen a few times. The chain uses TRBV14 and TRBJ2-7; TRBD1 matches 9 bases. CDR1 is SGHDN and CDR2 is FVKESK in the germline V gene. V lost 3 bases to trimming and J lost 3 bases; unmatched junction nucleotides: 9. This CDR3 has 16 amino acids. CDR3 nucleotides: TGTGCCAGCAGCCACGACGACAGGGGGGGATACTACGAGCAGTACTTC. Translating it yields CASSHDDRGGYYEQYF.

The chain links TRBV6-6 to TRBJ1-5, with 10 positions matching TRBD1. V dropped 6 bases and J dropped 0; count of bases not matched to a gene: 8. The CDR3 runs to 17 residues. The germline CDR1 and CDR2 sequences are MNHNY and SVGAGI (reference sequence). The CDR3 DNA sequence: TGTGCCAGCAGCCCAGGGACAGGGGCCCTTAGCAATCAGCCCCAGCATTTT. Its translation: CASSPGTGALSNQPQHF.

The chain couples TRBV20-1 to TRBJ1-1; D remains unclear. The germline CDR1 and CDR2 sequences are DFQATT and SNEGSKA (reference sequence). CDR3 length: 13 residues. V was shortened by 5 bases and J by 1 base, with 11 bases between the two germline ends. The CDR3 coding sequence is TGCAGTGCTTCTTTTGTCGCGAACACTGAAGCTTTCTTT. Residues: CSASFVANTEAFF.

This chain links TRBV20-1 with TRBJ1-2; D unresolved. CDR1 and CDR2 (germline): DFQATT, SNEGSKA (reference sequence). The CDR3 runs to 17 residues. Between the trimmed V and J ends, which lost 4 bases and 4 bases, there was a span of 25 bases. CDR3 amino acids: CSATETAVRISSYGYTF. In DNA, the CDR3 is TGCAGTGCTACCGAAACAGCTGTCAGGATTTCTAGCTATGGCTACACCTTC.

CDR3 coding DNA: TGTGCCAGCAGCGTCAGGGGGGTTGGCTACACCTTC. This sequence encodes CASSVRGVGYTF. The chain employs TRBV12-3 or TRBV12-4 and TRBJ1-2, with 7 nucleotides matching TRBD1. V was clipped by 6 bases and J by 7 bases; unmatched bases: 5. This CDR3 region has 12 residues.

This clonotype has more than one count but fewer than ten. The gene calls are TRBV3-1 and TRBJ2-3; 12 positions agree with TRBD2. Germline CDR1 reads LGHDT; CDR2 reads YNNKEL (reference sequence). This CDR3 is 15 amino acids long. V shed 5 bases, J shed 3 bases, and the junction held 3 bases outside the gene matches. Here the CDR3 reads CASSGLAGMTDTQYF. For the CDR3, the DNA is TGTGCCAGCAGCGGACTAGCGGGGATGACAGATACGCAGTATTTT.

About this clonotype itself: At one boundary the junction diverges from the germline segment, which might be a read error. The chain joins TRBV9 to TRBJ2-1, with D perhaps TRBD1 (6 bases). Germline V gene lookup returns CDR1 SGDLS and CDR2 YYNGEE. This CDR3 is built from 11 residues. In nucleotides, the CDR3 is TGTGCCAGCCATGGGGGCAATGTGCAGTTCTTC. Its translation: CASHGGNVQFF. Looking up the rest from reference TRBV9 and TRBJ2-1 gives the full variable domain: DSGVTQTPKHLITATGQRVTLRCSPRSGDLSVYWYQQSLDQGLQFLIQYYNGEERAKGNILERFSAQQFPDLHSELNLSSLELGDSALYFCASHGGNVQFFGPGTRLTVL.

The rearrangement uses TRBV20-1 and TRBJ2-1; 9 bases line up with TRBD2. This CDR3 contains 16 residues. Germline CDR1 is DFQATT and CDR2 is SNEGSKA (reference sequence). Germline trimming cut 2 bases from V and 9 bases from J; bases unmatched to any gene: 14. CDR3 protein: CSARSPDGSGGGEQFF. The CDR3 nucleotides are TGCAGTGCTAGATCCCCCGACGGTAGCGGGGGTGGTGAGCAGTTCTTC.

V and J are TRBV27 and TRBJ2-7; no firm D call. Germline CDR1 is MNHEY and CDR2 is SMNVEV (reference sequence). V lost 3 bases to trimming and J lost 0 bases, with 12 bases between them. There are 15 residues in the CDR3. The CDR3, as DNA: TGTGCCAGCAGTTTTTCTGGTTCGAGCTCCTACGAGCAGTACTTC. It codes for CASSFSGSSSYEQYF.

The chain recombines TRBV12-3 or TRBV12-4 with TRBJ1-4, with D tentatively TRBD1 (6 bases). The ends were cut back, 5 bases at V and 8 bases at J, with 18 bases in the middle. The CDR3 sequence is 15 residues long. The CDR3, as DNA: TGTGCCAGCAGTCTACCACAGGGAAGGGACGAAAAACTGTTTTTT. Protein product: CASSLPQGRDEKLFF.

V is TRBV29-1 and J is TRBJ1-1; D remains ambiguous. Per germline, CDR1 SQVTM and CDR2 ANQGSEA. V was clipped by 7 bases and J by 5 bases, with 11 bases between them. The CDR3 runs 11 residues. The CDR3 here is CSGLRGTEAFF. In nucleotides, the CDR3 is TGCAGCGGGCTCCGTGGGACTGAAGCTTTCTTT.

This clonotype came up a few times. The chain joins TRBV9 to TRBJ2-7; D possibly corresponds to TRBD1 (5 bases). The germline gives CDR1 SGDLS, CDR2 YYNGEE. The CDR3 covers 15 residues. Deletions cut 0 bases from V and 6 bases from J, with 16 bases between. DNA for the CDR3: TGTGCCAGCAGCGTAGTTGAGACAGCTTATCGCGAGCAGTACTTC. Its translation: CASSVVETAYREQYF.

The chain links TRBV20-1 to TRBJ2-1; 7 nucleotides align to TRBD1. The CDR3 has 15 amino acids. J was trimmed by 0 bases and V by 3 bases; bases with no gene match: 5. Germline loops: CDR1 DFQATT, CDR2 SNEGSKA (reference sequence). CDR3 sequence (DNA): TGCAGTGCTAGCACCGGGACAGACTCCTACAATGAGCAGTTCTTC. The encoded protein is CSASTGTDSYNEQFF.

The chain carries TRBV2 and TRBJ2-4; tentatively, D is TRBD2 (6 bases). The DNA end lines up better with TRBJ2-7; the J call may be wrong. The CDR3 is 12 residues long. CDR1 and CDR2 (germline): SNHLY, FYNNEI. CDR3 loop: CASRENGGEQYF. Here the CDR3 DNA reads TGTGCCAGCAGAGAGAACGGGGGCGAGCAGTACTTC.

Worth noting for this clonotype: A junction boundary mismatches the germline segment, possibly from a read error. The CDR3: CNARGLAGLSYEQYF. DNA for the CDR3: TGCAATGCTAGAGGGCTAGCGGGTCTCTCCTACGAGCAGTACTTC. The chain combines TRBV20-1 with TRBJ2-7, with TRBD2 matching 8 bases. Germline V gene lookup returns CDR1 DFQATT and CDR2 SNEGSKA (reference sequence). The CDR3 extends over 15 amino acids.

The table lists this clonotype with many counts. The V and J genes are TRBV4-1 and TRBJ1-4; D perhaps matches TRBD1 (6 bases). The CDR3 is made up of 15 amino acids. CDR1 and CDR2 from the germline V gene are MGHRA and YSYEKL. Trimming removed 1 base from V and 6 bases from J, with 12 bases in between. The CDR3 coding sequence is TGCGCCAGCAGCCAAGTACAGGGCACCTATGAAAAACTGTTTTTT. Amino acid sequence: CASSQVQGTYEKLFF.

The genes are TRBV12-3 or TRBV12-4 and TRBJ1-3; possibly TRBD1 for D (5 bases). CDR3 size: 15 residues. The germline V and J ends were trimmed by 5 bases and 4 bases, with 15 bases remaining between them. The CDR3 protein is CASSDPGRRGNTIYF. The CDR3 DNA sequence: TGTGCCAGCAGTGATCCGGGACGAAGGGGAAACACCATATATTTT.